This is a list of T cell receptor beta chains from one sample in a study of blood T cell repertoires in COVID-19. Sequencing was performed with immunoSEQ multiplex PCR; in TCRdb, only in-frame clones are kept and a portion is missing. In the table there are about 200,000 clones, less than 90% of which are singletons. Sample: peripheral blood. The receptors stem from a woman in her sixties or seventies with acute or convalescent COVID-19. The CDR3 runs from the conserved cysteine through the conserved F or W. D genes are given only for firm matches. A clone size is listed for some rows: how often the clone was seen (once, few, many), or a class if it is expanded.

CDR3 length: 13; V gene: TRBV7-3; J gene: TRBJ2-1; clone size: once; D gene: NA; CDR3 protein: CASSLIATGEQFF
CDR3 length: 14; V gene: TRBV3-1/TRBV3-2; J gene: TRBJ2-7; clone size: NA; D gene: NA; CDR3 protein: CASSQAGSSYEQYF
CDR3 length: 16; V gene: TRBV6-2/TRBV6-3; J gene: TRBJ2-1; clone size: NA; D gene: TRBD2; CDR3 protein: CASSRHTAGVGHEQFF
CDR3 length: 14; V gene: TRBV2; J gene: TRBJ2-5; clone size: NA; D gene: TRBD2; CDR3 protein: CASRAGTSKETQYF
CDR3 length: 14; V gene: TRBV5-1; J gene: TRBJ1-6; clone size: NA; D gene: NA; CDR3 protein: CASSQNHENSPLHF
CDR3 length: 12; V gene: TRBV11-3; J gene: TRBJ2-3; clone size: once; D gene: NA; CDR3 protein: CASGTGVDTQYF
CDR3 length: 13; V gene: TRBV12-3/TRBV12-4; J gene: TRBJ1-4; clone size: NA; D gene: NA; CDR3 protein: CASSFWQNEKLFF
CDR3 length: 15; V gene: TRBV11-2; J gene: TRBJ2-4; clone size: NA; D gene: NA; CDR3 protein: CASSLAGLAKNIQYF
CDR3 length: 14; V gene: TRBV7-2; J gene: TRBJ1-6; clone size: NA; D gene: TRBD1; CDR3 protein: CASSSRQGASPLHF
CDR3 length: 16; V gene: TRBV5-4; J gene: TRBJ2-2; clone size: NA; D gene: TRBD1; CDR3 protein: CASSTGGTQNTGELFF
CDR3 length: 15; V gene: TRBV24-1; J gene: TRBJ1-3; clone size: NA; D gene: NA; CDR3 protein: CATSDGGASGNTIYF